The clone carrying this TCR beta chain has more than one count but fewer than ten. As yet, its antigen is unknown. V was trimmed by 7 bases and J by 3 bases, leaving 7 bases between them. The CDR3 sequence is 11 residues long. The data were taken from a study of beta chain features in type 1 diabetes. cDNA synthesis used the whole RNA isolate, giving expressed TCRB sequences. The protocol was immunoSEQ multiplex PCR, while the TCRdb copy is restricted to in-frame clones and leaves out a portion. The sample consists of more than 200,000 clones, under 20% of them appearing once. Points from the study as a whole: In all four CD4+ subsets, TCRB CDR3 length was significantly, moderately reduced in type 1 diabetes.

This receptor was identified in a young man with type 1 diabetes. The sequenced material came from naive CD4+ T cells from blood. The chain links TRBV23-1 to TRBJ2-7; no clear D gene. TRBV23-1 is identified as an open reading frame with a role that is uncertain. DNA for the CDR3: TGCGCCAGCATTTATGGCTACGAGCAGTACTTC. Protein: CASIYGYEQYF.